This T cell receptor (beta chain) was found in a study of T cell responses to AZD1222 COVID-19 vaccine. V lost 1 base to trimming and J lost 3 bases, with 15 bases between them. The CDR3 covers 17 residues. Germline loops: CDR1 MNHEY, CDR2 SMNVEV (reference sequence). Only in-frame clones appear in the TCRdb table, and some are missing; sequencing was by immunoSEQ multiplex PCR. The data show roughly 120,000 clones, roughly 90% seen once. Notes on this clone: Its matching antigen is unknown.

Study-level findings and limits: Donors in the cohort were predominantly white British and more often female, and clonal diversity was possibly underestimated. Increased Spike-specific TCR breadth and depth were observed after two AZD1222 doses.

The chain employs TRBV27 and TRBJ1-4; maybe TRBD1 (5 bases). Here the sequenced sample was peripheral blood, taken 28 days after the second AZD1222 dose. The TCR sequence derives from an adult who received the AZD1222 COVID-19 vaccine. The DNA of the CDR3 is TGTGCCAGCAGTTTATTTGCTTTGCGGGGGTCTAATGAAAAACTGTTTTTT. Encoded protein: CASSLFALRGSNEKLFF.